What follows describes a single TCR beta chain. Its antigen is unknown. The CDR3 spans 15 residues. Germline trimming cut 6 bases from V and 3 bases from J; bases unmatched to any gene: 7. Germline CDR1 is MNHEY and CDR2 is SVGAGI. Libraries were prepared by immunoSEQ multiplex PCR; TCRdb keeps only in-frame clonotypes and omits some of them. The profile covers approximately 14,000 clones, with more than 80% appearing a single time and approximately 15% taken by the ten largest. This sample stems from a study of PD-1 blockade in classical Hodgkin lymphoma. Notes on the study in general: In newly diagnosed patients, baseline TCR diversity was reportedly below that of healthy donors.

As for time point: cycle 4 day 1 (C4D1), after less than seven weeks of nivolumab. All trial patients relapsed after autologous stem cell transplantation. The receptor comes from a human donor with classical Hodgkin lymphoma. The chain combines TRBV6-5 with TRBJ2-3; 9 bases line up with TRBD1. The sequencing here drew on peripheral blood mononuclear cells (PBMCs), taken before the fourth cycle of nivolumab. CDR3: CASRIRDRATDTQYF. The CDR3, as DNA: TGTGCCAGCAGAATCCGGGACAGGGCGACAGATACGCAGTATTTT.